Below are 31 T cell receptor beta chains sequenced from a single sample in a study of technical replicates of blood from several donors. Produced via immunoSEQ multiplex PCR; TCRdb's table is partial and in-frame only. Here the sample spans around 68,000 clones, 95% to 98% being singletons. Sequencing was performed on T cells isolated from PBMCs. These receptors were taken from a human donor in good health.

The rearrangement uses TRBV30 and TRBJ2-3, with D uncertain. Germline lookup yields CDR1 GTSNPN and CDR2 SVGIG (reference sequence). The CDR3 loop spans 13 amino acids. V lost 3 bases and J lost 0, with 7 bases in between. The CDR3 reads CAWRRGSTDTQYF. In DNA, the CDR3 is TGTGCCTGGAGGAGAGGTAGCACAGATACGCAGTATTTT. Full variable domain (outside the CDR3, taken from reference TRBV30 and TRBJ2-3): SQTIHQWPATLVQPVGSPLSLECTVEGTSNPNLYWYRQAAGRGLQLLFYSVGIGQISSEVPQNLSASRPQDRQFILSSKKLLLSDSGFYLCAWRRGSTDTQYFGPGTRLTVL.

J is TRBJ1-2 and V is TRBV7-2, with 9 bases aligning to TRBD1. The CDR3 runs to 15 residues. Germline trimming cut 2 bases from V and 8 bases from J; bases unmatched to any gene: 9. Germline assignment: CDR1 SGHTA and CDR2 FQGNSA. CDR3 DNA sequence: TGTGCCAGCAGCTTACAAATGAGGACAGGGGACGGCTACACCTTC. Its protein is CASSLQMRTGDGYTF.

The V gene is TRBV28, the J gene TRBJ1-1; D not certain. This CDR3 contains 13 residues. With 8 bases removed from V and 4 bases from J, the gap between germline ends came to 14 bases. Germline V gene data show CDR1 as MDHEN and CDR2 as SYDVKM. CDR3 bases: TGTGCCAGCGTGTCATCCCCGGGCACTGAAGCTTTCTTT. This codes for CASVSSPGTEAFF.

This chain joins TRBV7-2 and TRBJ2-7; D ambiguous. The CDR3 totals 13 residues. CDR1 and CDR2 (germline): SGHTA, FQGNSA. V was trimmed by 3 bases and J by 0 bases, leaving 6 bases between them. CDR3 DNA sequence: TGTGCCAGCAGCTTCGTTAGCTCCTACGAGCAGTACTTC. Protein product: CASSFVSSYEQYF.

The rearrangement links TRBV9 to TRBJ2-7; 7 bases agree with TRBD2. The CDR3 totals 14 residues. The trim removed 3 bases at V and 5 bases at J, leaving 8 bases unmatched. Germline V gene lookup returns CDR1 SGDLS and CDR2 YYNGEE. The DNA of the CDR3 is TGTGCCAGCAGCGCCGGACTAGTGCGGGACGAGCAGTACTTC. Its protein is CASSAGLVRDEQYF.

This clone has a single count. The chain uses TRBV2 and TRBJ2-7; the D is unclear. There are 13 residues in the CDR3. Germline assignment: CDR1 SNHLY and CDR2 FYNNEI. Between the trimmed V and J ends, which lost 6 bases and 2 bases, there was a span of 11 bases. The DNA of the CDR3 is TGTGCCAGCAGCCAAGACACCACCTACGAGCAGTACTTC. It specifies CASSQDTTYEQYF.

The chain has TRBV19 and TRBJ1-1; TRBD1 agrees at 7 bases. V gave up 3 bases and J gave up 5 bases; unmatched junction bases: 6. CDR1 LNHDA and CDR2 SQIVND come from the germline V gene (reference sequence). The CDR3 spans 14 residues. The CDR3 loop reads CASSIDRVGTEAFF. In DNA, the CDR3 is TGTGCCAGTAGTATTGACAGGGTAGGGACTGAAGCTTTCTTT.

The chain combines TRBV4-2 with TRBJ1-2; D perhaps matches TRBD1 (6 bases). Germline V CDR1 and CDR2: LGHNA, YNFKEQ. The ends were cut back, 1 base at V and 3 bases at J, with 15 bases in the middle. The CDR3 has 16 residues. The chain's CDR3 is CASSQAPGQGYYGYTF. DNA of the CDR3: TGTGCCAGCAGCCAAGCACCGGGACAAGGCTACTATGGCTACACCTTC.

J is TRBJ2-7 and V is TRBV11-3, with D possibly being TRBD2 (5 bases). The germline V and J ends were trimmed by 4 bases and 3 bases, with 7 bases remaining between them. CDR1 is SGHNT, CDR2 YENEEA, per germline. This CDR3 is built from 12 residues. DNA of the CDR3: TGTGCCAGCAGCTGGACTGACTACGAGCAGTACTTC. As protein: CASSWTDYEQYF. The whole variable domain, remainder taken from reference TRBV11-3 and TRBJ2-7, is EAGVVQSPRYKIIEKKQPVAFWCNPISGHNTLYWYLQNLGQGPELLIRYENEEAVDDSQLPKDRFSAERLKGVDSTLKIQPAELGDSAVYLCASSWTDYEQYFGPGTRLTVT.

This clone was seen a single time. The chain links TRBV25-1 to TRBJ2-1; D is possibly TRBD2 (5 bases). The germline gives CDR1 MGHDK, CDR2 SYGVNS. Trimming took 7 bases from V and 3 from J, leaving 16 bases between them. This CDR3 is 15 amino acids long. CDR3 sequence (DNA): TGTGCCAGCACCCCCGGGCTAGCTAACTACAATGAGCAGTTCTTC. Encoded protein: CASTPGLANYNEQFF.

The chain has TRBV15 and TRBJ1-2; no definite D call. Between the trimmed V and J ends, which lost 1 base and 2 bases, there was a span of 11 bases. This CDR3 region has 15 residues. The germline gives CDR1 LNHNV, CDR2 YYDKDF (reference sequence). The CDR3, as DNA: TGTGCCACCAGCAGAGTTCGGCAGCGGAACTATGGCTACACCTTC. This gives the protein CATSRVRQRNYGYTF.

This sequence joins TRBV30 and TRBJ1-2; tentatively, D is TRBD1 (5 bases). Trimming pared 1 base from V and 7 bases from J, leaving 13 bases between. CDR3 length: 13 residues. CDR1 and CDR2 from the germline V gene are GTSNPN and SVGIG (reference sequence). CDR3 sequence (DNA): TGTGCCTGGAGTGGACAGCTAGTCCCTGGCTACACCTTC. Translating it yields CAWSGQLVPGYTF.

This chain links TRBV27 with TRBJ2-7; TRBD1 might be the D (5 bases). The germline V gene has CDR1 MNHEY and CDR2 SMNVEV (reference sequence). Trimming stripped 1 base from V and 0 bases from J, with 10 bases between. The length of the CDR3 is 15 residues. CDR3 residues: CASSLYAGYSYEQYF. The CDR3 DNA is TGTGCCAGCAGTTTATATGCAGGGTACTCCTACGAGCAGTACTTC.

The V call is TRBV28, the J call TRBJ1-1, with D unresolved. V was pared by 3 bases and J by 4 bases, with 12 bases between. CDR3 size: 14 residues. In germline, CDR1 is MDHEN, CDR2 SYDVKM. This CDR3 is CASSFGEVSTEAFF. The CDR3 coding sequence is TGTGCCAGCAGTTTCGGGGAAGTAAGCACTGAAGCTTTCTTT.

This chain links TRBV30 with TRBJ2-1; 10 bases match TRBD2. The germline gives CDR1 GTSNPN, CDR2 SVGIG (reference sequence). The V gene end was trimmed by 0 bases and the J gene end by 5 bases; junction bases not matched to a gene: 4. CDR3 length: 15 residues. In nucleotides, the CDR3 is TGTGCCTGGAGTGTACCACTAGCGGGAAACAATGAGCAGTTCTTC. The encoded protein is CAWSVPLAGNNEQFF.

This rearrangement joins TRBV7-3 to TRBJ2-1, with D perhaps matching TRBD1 (7 bases). Germline V gene sequence: CDR1 SGHTA, CDR2 FQGTGA. V shed 9 bases and J shed 4 bases, with 16 bases lying between them. There are 14 residues in the CDR3. CDR3 bases: TGTGCCAGTGCAGGAGGGGGCGGTTACAATGAGCAGTTCTTC. It yields the protein CASAGGGGYNEQFF.

The CDR3: CASRLAGGAYNEQFF. The CDR3 DNA reads as TGTGCCAGCAGACTAGCGGGAGGTGCCTACAATGAGCAGTTCTTC. The V call is TRBV28, the J call TRBJ2-1, with 12 bases lining up with TRBD2. Trimming took 6 bases from V and 2 from J; bases not matched to a gene: 2. The germline CDR1 and CDR2 sequences are MDHEN and SYDVKM. This CDR3 has 15 residues.

This chain uses TRBV7-6 with TRBJ1-4; D uncertain. CDR1 is SGHVS and CDR2 is FNYEAQ in the germline V gene. V was clipped by 3 bases and J by 5 bases, with 10 bases between them. This CDR3 comprises 14 residues. CDR3 sequence: CASSLEEANEKLFF. The DNA of the CDR3 is TGTGCCAGCAGCTTGGAGGAGGCGAATGAAAAACTGTTTTTT.

This rearrangement joins TRBV10-1 to TRBJ2-1; D remains ambiguous. The CDR3 sequence is 14 residues long. Germline V lookup: CDR1 WNHNN, CDR2 SYGVQD (reference sequence). The ends were cut back, 4 bases at V and 4 bases at J, with 11 bases in the middle. CDR3 sequence reads: CASSVLAVYNEQFF. DNA for the CDR3: TGCGCCAGCAGTGTGTTGGCGGTTTACAATGAGCAGTTCTTC.

The rearrangement joins TRBV30 to TRBJ1-1; TRBD1 might be the D (6 bases). The CDR3 length is 14 residues. Trimming stripped 3 bases from V and 4 bases from J, with 15 bases between. CDR1 GTSNPN and CDR2 SVGIG come from the germline V gene (reference sequence). The DNA of the CDR3 is TGTGCCTGGAGCCGAAAGGGAGGGGGCACTGAAGCTTTCTTT. Residues: CAWSRKGGGTEAFF.

J is TRBJ1-1 and V is TRBV19, with TRBD1 as a possible D gene (6 bases). The V end lost 7 bases, the J end lost 6 bases, and 30 bases lay between the germline ends. CDR1 and CDR2 (germline): LNHDA, SQIVND (reference sequence). The CDR3 length is 18 residues. The CDR3 DNA reads TGTGCCAGTACCATTTCCCCCCTCCACAGGGAGGGTGAAGCTGAAGCTTTCTTT. Translation: CASTISPLHREGEAEAFF. The variable domain in full, completed from reference TRBV19 and TRBJ1-1, reads DGGITQSPKYLFRKEGQNVTLSCEQNLNHDAMYWYRQDPGQGLRLIYYSQIVNDFQKGDIAEGYSVSREKKESFPLTVTSAQKNPTAFYLCASTISPLHREGEAEAFFGQGTRLTVV.

CDR3: CASNMIGSDEQYF. The CDR3 coding sequence is TGTGCCAGCAATATGATAGGGAGCGACGAGCAGTACTTC. The J gene is TRBJ2-7, the V gene TRBV2; perhaps TRBD2 as D (5 bases). Trimming stripped 7 bases from V and 5 bases from J, with 15 bases between. The CDR3 runs to 13 residues. The germline V gene encodes CDR1 SNHLY and CDR2 FYNNEI.

The CDR3 DNA follows: TGTGCCAGCACCTTGCGGGCGAACTACGAGCAGTACTTC. It specifies CASTLRANYEQYF. The chain employs TRBV21-1 and TRBJ2-7; the listed D gene, TRBD2, was not tested against the DNA. TRBV21-1 is termed a pseudogene. The CDR3 consists of 13 residues.

Only a few counts were recorded for this clone. The chain is built from TRBV6-1 and TRBJ1-1, with TRBD1 matching over 9 bases. V lost 4 bases and J lost 2; bases outside the gene matches: 8. The CDR3 loop spans 16 amino acids. Germline CDR1 and CDR2: MNHNS and SASEGT. In DNA form, the CDR3 reads TGTGCCAGCAGTGCAGGGACAGGGACGATCAACACTGAAGCTTTCTTT. Its protein is CASSAGTGTINTEAFF.

The rearrangement joins TRBV9 to TRBJ2-1; the match to TRBD2 covers 14 bases. Trimming took 4 bases from V and 7 from J; bases not matched to a gene: 4. This CDR3 has 15 amino acids. Germline loops: CDR1 SGDLS, CDR2 YYNGEE. Here the CDR3 reads CASSPWTSGRNEQFF. CDR3 coding DNA: TGTGCCAGCAGCCCGTGGACTAGCGGGAGGAATGAGCAGTTCTTC. The full variable domain, rest sourced from reference TRBV9 and TRBJ2-1, is DSGVTQTPKHLITATGQRVTLRCSPRSGDLSVYWYQQSLDQGLQFLIQYYNGEERAKGNILERFSAQQFPDLHSELNLSSLELGDSALYFCASSPWTSGRNEQFFGPGTRLTVL.

The CDR3 DNA is TGTGCCAGCAGCCCCGCGCCGGGGGTAAACTACGAGCAGTACTTC. Translated: CASSPAPGVNYEQYF. The rearrangement uses TRBV9 and TRBJ2-7, with D possibly matching TRBD2 (6 bases). The CDR3 runs 15 residues. Germline V gene data show CDR1 as SGDLS and CDR2 as YYNGEE. V dropped 4 bases and J dropped 3 bases, with 17 bases sitting between them.

J is TRBJ1-5 and V is TRBV30; possible D gene TRBD1, 5 bases. CDR1 is GTSNPN and CDR2 is SVGIG in the germline V gene (reference sequence). This CDR3 has 15 residues. The V end lost 3 bases, the J end lost 5 bases, and 17 bases lay between the germline ends. CDR3 coding DNA: TGTGCCTGGAGCCACCCTTCAGGGATGGATCAGCCCCAGCATTTT. Translated, it gives CAWSHPSGMDQPQHF.

This clone was seen a handful of times. The V and J genes are TRBV7-3 and TRBJ2-7, with 9 bases identical to TRBD2. CDR3 length: 13 amino acids. Germline CDR1 SGHTA, CDR2 FQGTGA. Trimming cost V 3 bases and J 7 bases; bases outside gene matches: 4. CDR3 sequence: CASSFAGGWEQYF. The DNA for the CDR3 is TGTGCCAGCAGCTTCGCGGGAGGGTGGGAGCAGTACTTC.

This chain uses TRBV7-7 with TRBJ2-5, with D perhaps matching TRBD1 (7 bases). Trimming took off 5 bases at V and 4 bases at J, with 17 bases between the two ends. Germline V gene lookup returns CDR1 SSHAT and CDR2 FNYEAQ (reference sequence). The CDR3 length is 15 residues. The CDR3 coding sequence is TGTGCCAGCAGCCCCCGACCAGGGGGAGGAGAGACCCAGTACTTC. It specifies CASSPRPGGGETQYF.

This clone came up once. The chain recombines TRBV5-1 with TRBJ2-2; a weak D match, TRBD1 (5 bases). V was pared by 4 bases and J by 3 bases, with 13 bases between. From germline, CDR1 is SGHRS and CDR2 YFSETQ. The CDR3 runs to 15 residues. The CDR3 loop is CASSLPDRDTGELFF. The DNA of the CDR3 is TGCGCCAGCAGCCTACCTGACAGAGACACCGGGGAGCTGTTTTTT.

V usage is TRBV10-1 and J usage is TRBJ1-2; D ambiguous. The CDR3 has 10 amino acids. V lost 8 bases and J 4 bases, leaving 5 bases between the germline ends. CDR1 and CDR2 from the germline V gene are WNHNN and SYGVQD (reference sequence). The CDR3 spells CASSFYGYTF. CDR3 DNA sequence: TGCGCCAGCTCTTTCTATGGCTACACCTTC.